The present T cell receptor beta chain was sequenced within a study of blood T cell repertoires in COVID-19. Study in general: Whether acute or convalescent, the COVID-19 samples came from the United States, Italy and Spain. PBMCs, B-cell-depleted T cells, or T cells provided the cDNA or gDNA that made up the material.

As originally analysed: Researchers report that nucleated cell counts were estimated from reference gene primer amplification. The repertoire was sequenced with immunoSEQ multiplex PCR; TCRdb's copy has only in-frame clones and lacks some. For V, J and clone size, that table is used; D and trimming come from the DNA. The sample includes hundreds of thousands of clones, 86% of them seen just once. The ends lost 3 bases at V and 7 bases at J; junction bases unmatched: 12. The CDR3 covers 17 residues. The germline CDR1 and CDR2 sequences are MNHNS and SASEGT. The sequenced sample was peripheral blood. The origin of this receptor is a woman in her twenties or thirties with active or convalescent COVID-19. The gene calls are TRBV6-1 and TRBJ2-4; TRBD2 matches 10 bases. The CDR3 coding sequence is TGTGCCAGCAGTGAGAGGGCCCTAGCGGGAGCGGTGAACATTCAGTACTTC. It codes for CASSERALAGAVNIQYF.